The T cell receptor (beta chain) under discussion was sequenced for a study of blood T cell repertoires in COVID-19. About the research overall: Collection of acute and convalescent COVID-19 samples took place in the United States, Italy and Spain. T cells, B-cell-depleted T cells, or PBMCs provided the cDNA or gDNA that served as material.

CDR3 length: 18 residues. J lost 6 bases, V lost 2 bases, and 14 bases had no gene match. Germline values: CDR1 MNHEY, CDR2 SMNVEV (reference sequence). Sequencing used immunoSEQ multiplex PCR; TCRdb keeps in-frame clones, though not all of them. The sample yields approximately 120,000 clones, roughly 80% seen once. The sample comprised peripheral blood. V usage is TRBV27 and J usage is TRBJ2-7; 12 bases map to TRBD2. The receptor's source is an elderly man with COVID-19, enrolled during active disease. Here the CDR3 reads CASSLRAPLAGGPVEQYF. The CDR3 DNA follows: TGTGCCAGCAGTTTACGGGCTCCTCTAGCGGGAGGGCCTGTCGAGCAGTACTTC.